The sequence of this T cell receptor (beta chain) was determined in a study of molecular identifiers for immune sequencing clone quantification. As regards this clonotype: This may stem from a read error, because a much larger clone lies one nucleotide away.

The CDR3 is 14 amino acids. Trimming stripped 5 bases from V and 7 bases from J, with 15 bases between. The germline gives CDR1 SGHVS, CDR2 FNYEAQ. TCRdb used MiXCR to reprocess the PCR reads, holding one entry per CDR3 protein. The data contain about 320,000 distinct CDR3 sequences, over 20% of them singletons. This receptor was identified in a human donor in good health. Some libraries in this study had Jurkat cell RNA spiked in. The gene calls are TRBV7-6 and TRBJ2-1, with D possibly being TRBD2 (5 bases). Material: naive CD8+ T cells from blood, with Jurkat cell RNA spiked in. As to subset: FACS-sorted CD8+CD4-CCR7+CD45RA+ naive T cells. This CDR3 reads CASSPSFRRNEQFF. Here the CDR3 DNA reads TGTGCCAGCAGCCCCAGTTTTCGGAGGAATGAGCAGTTCTTC.